The sequence of this T cell receptor (beta chain) was determined in a study of blood T cell repertoires in COVID-19. Study context: The study drew acute and convalescent COVID-19 samples from the United States, Italy and Spain.

This clone was recorded once. Produced via immunoSEQ multiplex PCR; TCRdb's table is partial and in-frame only. The sample consists of approximately 91,000 clones, 75% to 90% of them appearing once. The CDR3 contains 12 residues. V lost 10 bases to trimming and J lost 5 bases, with 13 bases between them. Germline lookup yields CDR1 LNHDA and CDR2 SQIVND (reference sequence). The sequence was collected from a human donor in a cohort sampled during active COVID-19. The chain has TRBV19 and TRBJ2-3, with D perhaps matching TRBD2 (6 bases). The specimen was peripheral blood. The CDR3 loop reads CATQWGVDTQYF. As DNA, the CDR3 is TGTGCCACCCAGTGGGGGGTAGATACGCAGTATTTT.